The subject of this entry is one TCR beta chain. The authors reverse transcribed roughly 0.5 to 1 ug RNA with random hexamers. By means of immunoSEQ multiplex PCR, TCR beta CDR3 spanning 54 Vbeta and 13 Jbeta underwent amplification. TCRdb analysed the immunoSEQ multiplex PCR reads with MiXCR anew, one entry per CDR3 protein. In the table there are about 140,000 distinct CDR3 sequences, about 94% of which are singletons. The sample comes from a study of CD8 T cells in Susac syndrome. What was sequenced was CD8+ T cells from PBMCs. The source of this sequence is a human donor in good health.

CDR3: CSVAYSDTGQYEQYF. The CDR3 region has the DNA TGCAGCGTGGCCTATTCGGACACAGGTCAATACGAGCAGTACTTC. V usage is TRBV29-1 and J usage is TRBJ2-7; D might be TRBD1 (5 bases). The germline gives CDR1 SQVTM, CDR2 ANQGSEA. Trimming removed 6 bases at V and 4 bases at J, with 22 bases between. The CDR3 extends over 15 amino acids.